This TCR beta chain was identified in a study of T-cell reconstitution after alpha-beta-depleted transplantation in children. Broader study findings: Several patients had high TCRbeta diversity at day 60; it came from surviving recipient T cells and thymic progenitors.

From germline, CDR1 is ENHRY and CDR2 SYGVKD. This CDR3 comprises 17 residues. The V end lost 2 bases, the J end lost 2 bases, and 19 bases lay between the germline ends. In the case of this clonotype: The antigen is undetermined.

A library of TCRbeta sequences, prepared with unique molecular identifiers, was generated. TCRdb re-called the PCR reads through MiXCR, storing one row per CDR3 protein. The data show almost 600,000 distinct CDR3 sequences, 20% to 30% seen once. This chain joins TRBV10-3 and TRBJ2-7; maybe TRBD1 (6 bases). The sequenced sample was PBMCs, obtained before TCRalphabeta/CD19-depleted stem cell transplant. The clonotype was recovered from a boy in the first two years of life with Wiskott-Aldrich syndrome, due to receive a stem cell transplant. The CDR3 sequence: CAISEVSSRTVAYEQYF. The DNA of the CDR3 is TGTGCCATCAGTGAGGTTTCGAGTAGGACAGTCGCCTACGAGCAGTACTTC.